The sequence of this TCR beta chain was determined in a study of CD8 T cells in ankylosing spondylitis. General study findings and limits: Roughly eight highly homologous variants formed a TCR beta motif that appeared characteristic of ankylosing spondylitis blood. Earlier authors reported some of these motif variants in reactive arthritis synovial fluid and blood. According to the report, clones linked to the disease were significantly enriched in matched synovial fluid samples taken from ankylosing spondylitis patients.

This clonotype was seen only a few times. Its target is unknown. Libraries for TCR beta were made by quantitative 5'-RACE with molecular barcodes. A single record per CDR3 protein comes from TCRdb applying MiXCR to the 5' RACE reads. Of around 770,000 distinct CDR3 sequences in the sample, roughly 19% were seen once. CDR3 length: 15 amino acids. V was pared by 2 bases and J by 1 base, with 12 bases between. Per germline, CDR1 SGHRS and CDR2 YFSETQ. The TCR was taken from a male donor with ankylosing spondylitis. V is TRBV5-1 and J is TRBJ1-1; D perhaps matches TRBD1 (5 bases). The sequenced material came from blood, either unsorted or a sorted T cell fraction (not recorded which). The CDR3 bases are TGCGCCAGCAGCTTTGACGGGGGTCCGAACACTGAAGCTTTCTTT. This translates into CASSFDGGPNTEAFF.